This T cell receptor (beta chain) emerged from a study of T cells in women clearing cervical HPV infection. Study information: Controls were women whose single incident HPV16 infection cleared within 12 months without precancer or cancer.

CDR1 is SGHRS, CDR2 YFSETQ, per germline. The CDR3 runs to 17 residues. V lost 0 bases and J lost 5; bases outside the gene matches: 10. About this clone: The read ends 3 residues early relative to the CDR3; the germline J gene fills the gap.

Profiled with immunoSEQ multiplex PCR; TCRdb holds only in-frame clones, not every one. This repertoire comprises 15,000 to 20,000 clones; its ten largest clones make up 13% to 15%. V gene TRBV5-1 combines with J gene TRBJ2-3, with 9 nucleotides matching TRBD2. The specimen was blood buffy coat. The receptor was derived from a woman between 18 and 75 years old with a cervical HPV16 infection that either progressed to CIN3+ or cleared (not recorded which). The CDR3 reads CASSLALDSGGGDTQYF. The covered CDR3 bases are TGCGCCAGCAGCTTGGCATTGGATAGCGGGGGCGGAGATACG.